This is a list of T cell receptor beta chains from one sample in a study of T-cell memory formation after mild COVID-19. One entry per CDR3 protein results from TCRdb running MiXCR on the 5' RACE reads. Seen here are around 90,000 distinct CDR3 sequences, about 16% observed once, and the top ten hold approximately 40%. Sequencing was performed on PBMCs or a T cell subset sorted from them (not recorded which). All receptors come from a man aged 18 to 35 who had mild COVID-19 (a few samples of this study predate the infection). Cell type and time point are not known. CDR3s include the opening cysteine and the closing phenylalanine or tryptophan. A D gene is named only where the DNA matches it firmly. Not all rows give a size; the values are once, few, many and, for expanded clones, a class.

V gene	J gene	D gene	clone size	CDR3 DNA	CDR3 protein
TRBV7-3	TRBJ2-2	NA	NA	TGTGCCAGCAGCTACGGGGGTGGGGAGCTGTTTTTT	CASSYGGGELFF
TRBV24-1	TRBJ2-5	NA	NA	TGTGCCACCAGTGATGGACAGTCCCCGTACCAAGAGACCCAGTACTTC	CATSDGQSPYQETQYF
TRBV7-8	TRBJ2-1	NA	NA	TGTGCCAGCAGATCCTGGGATAAAATAACCCATGAGCAGTTCTTC	CASRSWDKITHEQFF
TRBV19	TRBJ2-7	NA	few	TGTGCCAGTAGTGATGGATACGAGCAGTACTTC	CASSDGYEQYF
TRBV13	TRBJ1-3	NA	NA	TGTGCCAGCAGCTACACCTCTCTCTTTGGAAACACCATATATTTT	CASSYTSLFGNTIYF
TRBV6-2/TRBV6-3	TRBJ2-3	TRBD1	few	TGTGCCAGCACCGTGGGACAGGCCATGGCAGATACGCAGTATTTT	CASTVGQAMADTQYF
TRBV5-1	TRBJ1-2	TRBD1	NA	TGCGCCAGCAGCCCCGGGACAGCCAACTATGGCTACACCTTC	CASSPGTANYGYTF
TRBV4-2	TRBJ2-1	NA	NA	TGTGCCAGCAGCCAAGAATCGGTGGCTTCCTCCTACAATGAGCAGTTCTTC	CASSQESVASSYNEQFF
TRBV9	TRBJ1-5	NA	NA	TGTGCCAGCAGCGCGTTCGGCAATCAGCCCCAGCATTTT	CASSAFGNQPQHF
TRBV5-5	TRBJ2-7	NA	NA	TGTGCCAGCAGCTTTCAGGGCTGCCAGCAGTACTTC	CASSFQGCQQYF
TRBV28	TRBJ1-1	NA	NA	TGTGCCAGCAGTTTATTAAGAGAGAACACTGAAGCTTTCTTT	CASSLLRENTEAFF
TRBV6-2/TRBV6-3	TRBJ2-7	NA	NA	TGTGCCAGCAGCCTCTCAGGGGCCAACGAGCAGTACTTC	CASSLSGANEQYF
TRBV9	TRBJ2-2	NA	few	TGTGCCAGCAGCTTTACTAGTCCCGGGGAGCTGTTTTTT	CASSFTSPGELFF
TRBV2	TRBJ1-5	NA	many	TGTGCCAGCAGTAAGAGTACGGTTAGCAATCAGCCCCAGCATTTT	CASSKSTVSNQPQHF
TRBV7-6	TRBJ2-5	NA	NA	TGTGCCAGCAGCTCATGGACAGTCCAAGAGACCCAGTACTTC	CASSSWTVQETQYF
TRBV6-5	TRBJ2-5	NA	NA	TGTGCCAGCAGTTACTCGGGCAGGGGAGAGACCCAGTACTTC	CASSYSGRGETQYF
TRBV5-1	TRBJ2-1	NA	NA	TGCGCCAGCAGCCCGGGACTGCGTTATTACAATGAGCAGTTCTTC	CASSPGLRYYNEQFF
TRBV4-3	TRBJ1-2	NA	many	TGCGCCAGCAGCCAAGAAGATACGGAAGCTAACTATGGCTACACCTTC	CASSQEDTEANYGYTF
TRBV5-1	TRBJ2-5	NA	NA	TGCGCCAGCAGTGAAGGGGGGGAGACCCAGTACTTC	CASSEGGETQYF
TRBV4-1	TRBJ2-5	NA	many	TGCGCCAGCAGTTTAATGGGCAGGACGGAGGAGACCCAGTACTTC	CASSLMGRTEETQYF
TRBV7-6	TRBJ2-5	TRBD2	NA	TGTGCCACCGGCCCTAGCGGGGGAGCCATGGGAGAGACCCAGTACTTC	CATGPSGGAMGETQYF
TRBV29-1	TRBJ2-2	NA	NA	TGCAGCGCTCCTGGCGGGGTAGCCGGGGAGCTGTTTTTT	CSAPGGVAGELFF
TRBV20-1	TRBJ2-7	NA	NA	TGCAGTGCTAGGCGGGGTACAGGCTACGAGCAGTACTTC	CSARRGTGYEQYF
TRBV11-3	TRBJ2-1	TRBD2	few	TGTGCCAGCAGCTTTGAGGGCGGGAGCTCCTACAATGAGCAGTTCTTC	CASSFEGGSSYNEQFF
TRBV11-2	TRBJ2-5	NA	NA	TGTGCCAGCAGCTTAAGCGCGGAGAAAGAGACCCAGTACTTC	CASSLSAEKETQYF
TRBV29-1	TRBJ2-7	TRBD1	NA	TGCAGTGGACTGACAGGGGACTACGAGCAGTACTTC	CSGLTGDYEQYF
TRBV12-3/TRBV12-4	TRBJ1-5	NA	NA	TGTGCCAGCAGTTTGGGCCACAATCAGCCCCAGCATTTT	CASSLGHNQPQHF
TRBV7-9	TRBJ2-3	NA	many	TGTGCCAGCAGCTTACGCGCGGGGCTAACCACAGATACGCAGTATTTT	CASSLRAGLTTDTQYF
TRBV12-3/TRBV12-4	TRBJ1-5	NA	NA	TGTGCCAGCAGCCGGAATGGTTATCAGCCCCAGCATTTT	CASSRNGYQPQHF
TRBV29-1	TRBJ2-1	NA	NA	TGCAGCGTTGAAGTACTCGACTACCCGAGCTCCTACAATGAGCAGTTCTTC	CSVEVLDYPSSYNEQFF
TRBV4-1	TRBJ2-5	TRBD2	few	TGCGCCAGCAGCCCAGCGGGGGGTATGCAAGAGACCCAGTACTTC	CASSPAGGMQETQYF
TRBV5-1	TRBJ2-4	NA	few	TGCGCCAGCAGCTTACGACCGTTAGCCAAAAACATTCAGTACTTC	CASSLRPLAKNIQYF
TRBV12-3/TRBV12-4	TRBJ2-2	NA	few	TGTGCCAGCAGGATTATGCCTACCACAGGGCGCGCTGGCACCGGGGAGCTGTTTTTT	CASRIMPTTGRAGTGELFF
TRBV4-1	TRBJ1-1	TRBD1	NA	TGCGCCAGCAGCCTCGGGACAGGGGAGTGGGTCACTGAAGCTTTCTTT	CASSLGTGEWVTEAFF
TRBV6-2/TRBV6-3	TRBJ2-7	TRBD2	many	TGTGCCAGCAGTTCCGGACTAGCGGGGCCTTACGAGCAGTACTTC	CASSSGLAGPYEQYF
TRBV4-3	TRBJ2-1	NA	medium-sized	TGCGCCAGCAGCGTCAGGGTGGGGGCCTACAATGAGCAGTTCTTC	CASSVRVGAYNEQFF
TRBV4-1	TRBJ2-3	NA	NA	TGCGCCAGCAGCCAGATCGCACCCGGCAGTGCAGATACGCAGTATTTT	CASSQIAPGSADTQYF
TRBV5-1	TRBJ1-1	NA	few	TGCGCCAGCAGGGTTGGTCACAATGAAGCTTTCTTT	CASRVGHNEAFF
TRBV10-3	TRBJ2-1	NA	NA	TGTGCCAACTTCCCTCAGTTCTTC	CANFPQFF
TRBV4-1	TRBJ1-2	TRBD1	NA	TGCGCCAGCAGCCCCCAGGGGGGTATCTATGGCTACACCTTC	CASSPQGGIYGYTF
TRBV6-6	TRBJ2-4	NA	NA	TGTGCCAGCTTTCAGGGTGACATTCAGTACTTC	CASFQGDIQYF
TRBV27	TRBJ2-3	NA	few	TGTGCCAGCAGTTTCGGGGCAGATACGCAGTATTTT	CASSFGADTQYF
TRBV7-9	TRBJ2-3	NA	few	TGTGCCAGCAGCCAGAGCACAGATACGCAGTATTTT	CASSQSTDTQYF
TRBV12-3/TRBV12-4	TRBJ1-5	TRBD1	NA	TGTGCCAGCAGCGACGACAGGGATAGCAATCAGCCCCAGCATTTT	CASSDDRDSNQPQHF
TRBV29-1	TRBJ1-2	TRBD1	many	TGCAGCGTATTTGCGCCGGGACAGGGCGGTGGCTACACCTTC	CSVFAPGQGGGYTF
TRBV6-1	TRBJ2-1	NA	few	TGTGCCAGCGGAGGCAGCTCCTACAATGAGCAGTTCTTC	CASGGSSYNEQFF
TRBV7-9	TRBJ2-3	NA	many	TGTGCCAGCATGGGGCGCCTGGGGGGAACAGATACGCAGTATTTT	CASMGRLGGTDTQYF
TRBV20-1	TRBJ2-3	TRBD1	many	TGCAGTGCTGGACAGGCCCGGACAGATACGCAGTATTTT	CSAGQARTDTQYF
TRBV6-5	TRBJ2-7	NA	NA	TGTGCCAGCAGGTCACATCCCTACGAGCAGTACTTC	CASRSHPYEQYF
TRBV6-5	TRBJ1-1	NA	NA	TGTGCCAGCAGTTACTCGAGCGGGGGGGAGGAAGCTTTCTTT	CASSYSSGGEEAFF
TRBV7-3	TRBJ2-1	NA	few	TGTGCCACCGACCGGGGAGAGCAGTTCTTC	CATDRGEQFF
TRBV7-9	TRBJ1-1	TRBD1	NA	TGTGCCAGCAGCCCCTCGGACAGGTTCCGCACTGAAGCTTTCTTT	CASSPSDRFRTEAFF
TRBV4-1	TRBJ2-7	TRBD1	NA	TGCGCCAGCAGCCAAGCCCAACTGACAGGGGACCTCTCCTACGAGCAGTACTTC	CASSQAQLTGDLSYEQYF
TRBV4-3	TRBJ1-2	NA	NA	TGCGCCAGCAGCCTTCTCGCCGAGGTGCCGCGCTACACCTTC	CASSLLAEVPRYTF
TRBV7-9	TRBJ1-1	NA	NA	TGTGCCAGCAGCTTGTACACTGAAGCTTTCTTT	CASSLYTEAFF
TRBV4-3	TRBJ2-7	NA	few	TGCGCCAGCAGCCAAGAACATCGGGGATCCTACGAGCAGTACTTC	CASSQEHRGSYEQYF
TRBV6-5	TRBJ1-1	NA	NA	TGTGCCAGCAGTTCATACTCGGGGGGGAACACTGAAGCTTTCTTT	CASSSYSGGNTEAFF
TRBV20-1	TRBJ2-7	NA	NA	TGCAGTGCTAGAGATGGGGGGCGGCACGAGCAGTACTTC	CSARDGGRHEQYF